Here is one TCR beta chain with its context. The antigen remains undetermined. This sample stems from a study of cytomegalovirus exposure and HLA in healthy donors. General study results and limits: Highly shared sequence variants in one cluster were likely a sequencing artifact.

PCR amplification relied on 60 Vbeta primers (plus 13 Jbeta primers). Repertoires were generated with immunoSEQ multiplex PCR, while TCRdb's copy carries only in-frame clones and drops some. The table includes around 150,000 clones, 68% detected once. The length of the CDR3 is 15 residues. Germline lookup yields CDR1 SGHRS and CDR2 YFSETQ. The sequencing sample was made of PBMCs. The clonotype comes from a man aged 55 to 70 in good health and CMV-seronegative. The chain combines TRBV5-1 with TRBJ2-5; 9 positions match TRBD2. The J call may be in error: the DNA end matches TRBJ2-7 better. The CDR3 DNA sequence: TGCGCCAGCAGCCTGATTAGCGGGAGTTCCTACGAGCAGTACTTC. Its translation is CASSLISGSSYEQYF.